One and the same sample provided the 19 T cell receptor beta chains below, sequenced in a study of blood T cell repertoires in COVID-19. The protocol was immunoSEQ multiplex PCR, while the TCRdb copy is restricted to in-frame clones and leaves out a portion. The sample contains approximately 200,000 clones, less than 95% of which appear only once. The sequenced sample was peripheral blood. The receptor source for this set is a man under 40 with COVID-19, enrolled during active disease.

There are a few counts of this clone. The chain employs TRBV18 and TRBJ2-1, with TRBD2 identical over 10 bases. Germline CDR1 and CDR2: KGHSH and LQKENI. Trimming cost V 3 bases and J 8 bases; bases outside gene matches: 13. This CDR3 has 17 amino acids. Written as DNA, the CDR3 is TGTGCCAGCTCACCTGGCAGCGGGGGGGCAGTAGTCGATGAGCAGTTCTTC. Its translation is CASSPGSGGAVVDEQFF.

This clone came up once. J is TRBJ1-2 and V is TRBV2; D may be TRBD1 (5 bases). The length of the CDR3 is 13 residues. V gave up 4 bases and J gave up 7 bases, with 13 bases separating them. Germline assignment: CDR1 SNHLY and CDR2 FYNNEI. The CDR3 nucleotides read TGTGCCAGCAGTGCGGCCCGGAGGGGTGGCTACACCTTC. Its translation: CASSAARRGGYTF.

This chain joins TRBV5-4 and TRBJ2-1; 7 nucleotides agree with TRBD1. Germline CDR1 and CDR2: SGHNT and YYREEE (reference sequence). The CDR3 contains 15 residues. After removal of 0 bases from V and 1 base from J, the junction contained 1 base not matched to a gene. The CDR3 loop is CASSLVQGSYNEQFF. CDR3 sequence (DNA): TGTGCCAGCAGCTTGGTACAGGGGTCCTACAATGAGCAGTTCTTC. Using reference TRBV5-4 and TRBJ2-1 for the parts outside the CDR3, the full variable domain is ETGVTQSPTHLIKTRGQQVTLRCSSQSGHNTVSWYQQALGQGPQFIFQYYREEENGRGNFPPRFSGLQFPNYSSELNVNALELDDSALYLCASSLVQGSYNEQFFGPGTRLTVL.

The genes are TRBV27 and TRBJ2-3; D gene ambiguous. The length of the CDR3 is 15 residues. The ends were cut back, 5 bases at V and 3 bases at J, with 15 bases in the middle. Germline CDR1 is MNHEY and CDR2 is SMNVEV (reference sequence). The CDR3 nucleotides read TGTGCCAGCAGTCCAATCGCCAACAGTACAGATACGCAGTATTTT. Translated: CASSPIANSTDTQYF.

The rearrangement joins TRBV6-5 to TRBJ1-1; TRBD1 matches 9 bases. Germline CDR1 MNHEY, CDR2 SVGAGI. Losses at the gene ends were 2 bases for V and 0 bases for J; bases not matched to a gene: 1. This CDR3 is 15 amino acids long. CDR3 region: CASSYNRGLNTEAFF. CDR3 DNA: TGTGCCAGCAGTTACAACAGGGGGCTGAACACTGAAGCTTTCTTT.

This chain joins TRBV5-1 and TRBJ1-6, with D maybe TRBD1 (5 bases). The CDR3 contains 12 residues. Germline V CDR1 and CDR2: SGHRS, YFSETQ. Trimming removed 4 bases at V and 14 bases at J, with 13 bases between. CDR3 loop: CASSLSAGALHF. In DNA, the CDR3 is TGCGCCAGCAGCCTAAGTGCGGGGGCCCTCCACTTT.

This clone occurred once. V usage is TRBV7-2 and J usage is TRBJ2-1; 11 positions agree with TRBD2. Germline CDR1 and CDR2: SGHTA and FQGNSA. The V gene end was trimmed by 1 base and the J gene end by 1 base; junction bases not matched to a gene: 6. The CDR3 spans 18 residues. The CDR3 nucleotides are TGTGCCAGCAGCTTAGTAGCGGGGGGGTTAGGTTCCTACAATGAGCAGTTCTTC. The encoded protein is CASSLVAGGLGSYNEQFF.

The chain joins TRBV19 to TRBJ2-7; 7 bases agree with TRBD1. Looked up from germline, CDR1 is LNHDA and CDR2 is SQIVND (reference sequence). The CDR3 covers 16 residues. V shed 3 bases and J 3 bases; nucleotides not matched to a gene: 11. The chain's CDR3 is CASSIGSTGRGYEQYF. Here the CDR3 DNA reads TGTGCCAGTAGTATCGGTTCGACAGGGAGAGGCTACGAGCAGTACTTC.

CDR3 nucleotides: TGTGCCAGCACCTCAGGCCAGAACACTGAAGCTTTCTTT. Residues: CASTSGQNTEAFF. This chain connects TRBV7-2 to TRBJ1-1; D is ambiguous. Between the trimmed V and J ends, which lost 7 bases and 1 base, there was a span of 10 bases. The CDR3 length is 13 residues. The germline CDR1 and CDR2 sequences are SGHTA and FQGNSA.

The V call is TRBV12-3 or TRBV12-4, the J call TRBJ2-5; D not certain. The CDR3 loop spans 12 amino acids. The V and J ends lost 3 bases and 2 bases respectively, with 4 bases between them. CDR3 nucleotide sequence: TGTGCCAGCAGTTTTGTACAAGAGACCCAGTACTTC. Protein product: CASSFVQETQYF.

The chain recombines TRBV2 with TRBJ1-2; D possibly corresponds to TRBD1 (5 bases). V was trimmed by 6 bases and J by 7 bases, leaving 15 bases between them. The CDR3 consists of 13 residues. Germline V gene sequence: CDR1 SNHLY, CDR2 FYNNEI. The DNA for the CDR3 is TGTGCCAGCAGGGGCGACACGGGGGGTGGCTACACCTTC. It encodes CASRGDTGGGYTF.

This chain links TRBV14 with TRBJ2-3; D uncertain. CDR3 length: 16 residues. Trimming shortened V by 0 bases and J by 2 bases, and 12 bases separated the two germline ends. The V gene's germline CDR1 is SGHDN and CDR2 FVKESK. The CDR3 DNA reads as TGTGCCAGCAGCCAAGATCTCTACTCTCCCACAGATACGCAGTATTTT. This translates into CASSQDLYSPTDTQYF.

The CDR3 loop is CASSKGQGLSETQYF. The CDR3 DNA reads TGCGCCAGCAGCAAGGGACAGGGGCTTTCGGAGACCCAGTACTTC. The genes are TRBV5-1 and TRBJ2-5; 10 nucleotides align to TRBD1. V was pared by 4 bases and J by 5 bases, with 8 bases of the junction left unmatched. The CDR3 contains 15 residues. Per the germline V gene, CDR1 is SGHRS and CDR2 is YFSETQ.

In its sample, this clone was seen once. The V call is TRBV12-3 or TRBV12-4, the J call TRBJ1-5, with 7 nucleotides matching TRBD1. With V trimmed by 7 bases and J by 5 bases, 5 bases remained unmatched. The CDR3 consists of 13 residues. For the CDR3, the DNA is TGTGCCAGCAAACGACAGGGCGATCAGCCCCAGCATTTT. Translation: CASKRQGDQPQHF.

The gene calls are TRBV11-2 and TRBJ1-6, with D perhaps TRBD1 (5 bases). Trimming took off 5 bases at V and 9 bases at J, with 17 bases between the two ends. CDR1 and CDR2 (germline): SGHAT, FQNNGV. The CDR3 contains 15 residues. CDR3 in DNA: TGTGCCAGCAGCGAACCTACAGGAATTGGTTCACCCCTCCACTTT. It translates to CASSEPTGIGSPLHF. Full variable domain (missing parts from reference TRBV11-2 and TRBJ1-6): EAGVAQSPRYKIIEKRQSVAFWCNPISGHATLYWYQQILGQGPKLLIQFQNNGVVDDSQLPKDRFSAERLKGVDSTLKIQPAKLEDSAVYLCASSEPTGIGSPLHFGNGTRLTVT.

The chain recombines TRBV3-1 (or the pseudogene TRBV3-2) with TRBJ2-5, with 7 bases lining up with TRBD2. CDR1 is LGHDT, CDR2 YNNKEL, per germline (reference sequence). J was trimmed by 3 bases and V by 4 bases; bases with no gene match: 5. The CDR3 sequence is 14 residues long. This CDR3 is CASSRWDYEETQYF. The CDR3 DNA reads TGTGCCAGCAGCCGCTGGGACTACGAAGAGACCCAGTACTTC.

The rearrangement uses TRBV2 and TRBJ1-5; 7 nucleotides line up with TRBD1. In germline, CDR1 is SNHLY, CDR2 FYNNEI. With V trimmed by 6 bases and J by 3 bases, 11 bases remained unmatched. The CDR3 has 16 residues. For the CDR3, the DNA is TGTGCCAGCAGGTACGCAGGGGGTGGAAACAATCAGCCCCAGCATTTT. This codes for CASRYAGGGNNQPQHF.

The chain uses TRBV6-5 and TRBJ1-2, with 7 positions matching TRBD1. CDR3 length: 14 residues. Germline V gives CDR1 MNHEY, CDR2 SVGAGI. V was pared by 8 bases and J by 7 bases, with 13 bases of the junction left unmatched. The CDR3 DNA reads TGTGCCAGCCTACCGGGACAGACCCTTCCTGGCTACACCTTC. Translation gives CASLPGQTLPGYTF.

The genes are TRBV19 and TRBJ1-3; D is perhaps TRBD1 (6 bases). Germline lookup yields CDR1 LNHDA and CDR2 SQIVND (reference sequence). The CDR3 is made up of 15 amino acids. Between the trimmed V and J ends, which lost 5 bases and 0 bases, there was a span of 11 bases. CDR3 in amino acids: CASSFRDNSGNTIYF. In DNA form, the CDR3 reads TGTGCCAGTAGTTTCCGGGACAACTCTGGAAACACCATATATTTT.